The 18 T cell receptor beta chains given below trace back to one sample, sequenced in a study of Tregs in tolerant kidney transplant recipients. Sequencing used immunoSEQ multiplex PCR; TCRdb keeps in-frame clones, though not all of them. This table holds hundreds of thousands of clones, around 82% found once. The sample comprised CD4+ T cells from blood. The receptors come from a human donor in good health.

The chain joins TRBV5-1 to TRBJ1-1, with 7 positions matching TRBD1. The CDR3 is 15 amino acids. CDR1 and CDR2 from the germline V gene are SGHRS and YFSETQ. J was trimmed by 1 base and V by 0 bases; bases with no gene match: 3. The CDR3 sequence: CASSLGYRGNTEAFF. The CDR3 DNA reads as TGCGCCAGCAGCTTGGGGTACAGGGGGAACACTGAAGCTTTCTTT.

The rearrangement links TRBV7-3 to TRBJ1-3; unclear D gene. The CDR3 has 13 residues. Trimming shortened V by 4 bases and J by 0 bases, and 4 bases separated the two germline ends. CDR1 and CDR2 (germline): SGHTA, FQGTGA. CDR3 bases: TGTGCCAGCAGCTCGGGCTCTGGAAACACCATATATTTT. Protein: CASSSGSGNTIYF.

V gene TRBV6-1 combines with J gene TRBJ2-3, with D uncertain. Germline CDR1 and CDR2: MNHNS and SASEGT. CDR3 length: 15 residues. Between the trimmed V and J ends, which lost 2 bases and 3 bases, there was a span of 12 bases. CDR3 protein: CASSEKVVGTDTQYF. The CDR3 coding sequence is TGTGCCAGCAGTGAAAAGGTGGTCGGGACAGATACGCAGTATTTT.

This clone appeared a single time. The rearrangement links TRBV5-1 to TRBJ2-5; D may be TRBD2 (5 bases). CDR3 length: 13 amino acids. V shed 4 bases and J shed 0 bases, with 7 bases lying between them. Germline values: CDR1 SGHRS, CDR2 YFSETQ. The CDR3 DNA reads TGCGCCAGCAGCCTGGACTACCAAGAGACCCAGTACTTC. Protein sequence: CASSLDYQETQYF.

This clone was counted between two and nine times. J is TRBJ1-5 and V is TRBV27; no clear D gene. Trimming pared 5 bases from V and 1 base from J, leaving 27 bases between. Germline V gives CDR1 MNHEY, CDR2 SMNVEV (reference sequence). CDR3 size: 20 residues. CDR3 sequence reads: CASSARIFSSDLGSNQPQHF. Here the CDR3 DNA reads TGTGCCAGCAGTGCGAGGATTTTTAGTAGTGATCTTGGGAGCAATCAGCCCCAGCATTTT.

V gene TRBV4-1 combines with J gene TRBJ2-5, with 8 bases lining up with TRBD2. The CDR3 length is 15 residues. CDR1 and CDR2 (germline): MGHRA, YSYEKL. Trimming cost V 1 base and J 4 bases; bases outside gene matches: 5. CDR3 sequence reads: CASSQAGGSVETQYF. The CDR3 DNA is TGCGCCAGCAGCCAAGCGGGGGGGAGTGTAGAGACCCAGTACTTC.

The CDR3, as DNA: TGTGCCAGCAGCTTCGAAGGGGCCACCTCCGTCTATGGCTACACCTTC. Translated: CASSFEGATSVYGYTF. The chain carries TRBV5-4 and TRBJ1-2; D might be TRBD1 (5 bases). V lost 2 bases and J 4 bases, leaving 18 bases between the germline ends. CDR3 size: 16 residues. CDR1 is SGHNT and CDR2 is YYREEE in the germline V gene (reference sequence).

V usage is TRBV19 and J usage is TRBJ2-3; unclear D gene. V lost 9 bases and J 3 bases, leaving 16 bases between the germline ends. This CDR3 is 14 amino acids long. Germline assignment: CDR1 LNHDA and CDR2 SQIVND (reference sequence). The CDR3 sequence is CASQRELLTDTQYF. CDR3 coding DNA: TGTGCCAGCCAAAGGGAACTTCTGACAGATACGCAGTATTTT.

The genes are TRBV19 and TRBJ1-2; 8 bases line up with TRBD1. Germline V gene lookup returns CDR1 LNHDA and CDR2 SQIVND (reference sequence). The V and J ends lost 6 bases and 7 bases, in that order; junction bases with no gene match: 10. This CDR3 is 14 amino acids long. The CDR3 bases are TGTGCCAGTAGGGCGGGCAGGGGGCTGGGTGGCTACACCTTC. Amino acid sequence: CASRAGRGLGGYTF. Supplemented by reference TRBV19 and TRBJ1-2, the full variable domain reads DGGITQSPKYLFRKEGQNVTLSCEQNLNHDAMYWYRQDPGQGLRLIYYSQIVNDFQKGDIAEGYSVSREKKESFPLTVTSAQKNPTAFYLCASRAGRGLGGYTFGSGTRLTVV.

This sequence joins TRBV10-1 and TRBJ1-5; 7 nucleotides agree with TRBD1. The V segment lost 6 bases and the J segment 4 bases; nucleotides outside the gene matches: 3. The CDR3 totals 13 residues. The germline V gene encodes CDR1 WNHNN and CDR2 SYGVQD (reference sequence). The CDR3 DNA reads as TGCGCCAGCAGCAAACAGGGGAATCAGCCCCAGCATTTT. The encoded protein is CASSKQGNQPQHF.

The rearrangement links TRBV6-1 to TRBJ1-5, with D hard to call. The V and J ends lost 6 bases and 2 bases respectively, with 11 bases between them. Germline V gene lookup returns CDR1 MNHNS and CDR2 SASEGT. The CDR3 extends over 14 amino acids. CDR3 in DNA: TGTGCCAGCAGGGACTATCTTGGCAATCAGCCCCAGCATTTT. Translated: CASRDYLGNQPQHF.

There are many counts of this clone. This chain joins TRBV7-9 and TRBJ2-7; 9 bases align to TRBD1. CDR3 length: 15 residues. From germline, CDR1 is SEHNR and CDR2 FQNEAQ (reference sequence). V shed 5 bases, J shed 8 bases, and the junction held 13 bases outside the gene matches. CDR3 DNA: TGTGCCAGCAGCGAGCGCGGAGGGACAGGGAGGAAGCAGTACTTC. Its protein is CASSERGGTGRKQYF.

This chain links TRBV2 with TRBJ1-6, with a tentative D call TRBD1 (5 bases). Trimming cost V 6 bases and J 8 bases, with 17 bases left between them. Germline assignment: CDR1 SNHLY and CDR2 FYNNEI. There are 15 residues in the CDR3. The CDR3 sequence is CASRGRSGGDSPLHF. The CDR3 bases are TGTGCCAGCAGGGGTCGAAGCGGGGGGGATTCACCCCTCCACTTT.

The chain links TRBV7-6 to TRBJ2-7; D is possibly TRBD2 (5 bases). Germline V gene data show CDR1 as SGHVS and CDR2 as FNYEAQ. CDR3 length: 14 residues. V shed 5 bases and J shed 2 bases, with 13 bases lying between them. CDR3 sequence (DNA): TGTGCCAGCAGCCCCTCCGGAGGAGCCTACGAGCAGTACTTC. Its translation: CASSPSGGAYEQYF.

This rearrangement joins TRBV6-1 to TRBJ1-3; no firm D call. The CDR3 consists of 15 residues. Trimming took off 7 bases at V and 3 bases at J, with 16 bases between the two ends. CDR1 and CDR2 from the germline V gene are MNHNS and SASEGT. As DNA, the CDR3 is TGTGCCAGCAATCCGGGCTGGGCCAGTGGAAACACCATATATTTT. Protein sequence: CASNPGWASGNTIYF.

The V call is TRBV14, the J call TRBJ2-7, with unresolved D. This CDR3 spans 14 amino acids. Between the trimmed V and J ends, which lost 3 bases and 1 base, there was a span of 10 bases. In germline, CDR1 is SGHDN, CDR2 FVKESK. CDR3 region: CASSQRRSSYEQYF. The DNA for the CDR3 is TGTGCCAGCAGCCAGAGAAGGAGTTCCTACGAGCAGTACTTC.

The chain joins TRBV7-9 to TRBJ2-5; 7 bases map to TRBD2. Matching the DNA end better, TRBJ2-7 makes the J call doubtful. Germline assignment: CDR1 SEHNR and CDR2 FQNEAQ (reference sequence). The CDR3 runs 15 residues. Here the CDR3 DNA reads TGTGCCAGCAGCCAGGCTGGCGGGAGCTCCTACGAGCAGTACTTC. Amino acids: CASSQAGGSSYEQYF.

The chain employs TRBV5-1 and TRBJ1-1; no clear D. CDR1 and CDR2 from the germline V gene are SGHRS and YFSETQ. Trimming pared 0 bases from V and 3 bases from J, leaving 9 bases between. The CDR3 has 14 amino acids. Here the CDR3 DNA reads TGCGCCAGCAGCTTGGAGGCGATATACACTGAAGCTTTCTTT. This codes for CASSLEAIYTEAFF. The whole variable domain, remainder taken from reference TRBV5-1 and TRBJ1-1, is KAGVTQTPRYLIKTRGQQVTLSCSPISGHRSVSWYQQTPGQGLQFLFEYFSETQRNKGNFPGRFSGRQFSNSRSEMNVSTLELGDSALYLCASSLEAIYTEAFFGQGTRLTVV.